This T cell receptor beta chain came from a study of blood T cell repertoires in COVID-19. The wider study: Sites across the United States, Italy and Spain contributed samples from acute and convalescent COVID-19. Sample material is recorded as cDNA or gDNA derived from T cells, B-cell-depleted T cells, or PBMCs.

Seattle-derived patients entered the study during active infection and were followed longitudinally. Original analysis: Estimation of nucleated cell counts was performed using reference gene primer amplification. Sequencing used immunoSEQ multiplex PCR; TCRdb keeps in-frame clones, though not all of them. V, J and clone size were drawn from that table, and D and trimming were deduced from the DNA. There are about 440,000 clones in the sample; 70% to 90% occur only once, and around 12% lies in the top ten. With 2 bases removed from V and 1 base from J, the gap between germline ends came to 11 bases. Germline V gene data show CDR1 as SGHRS and CDR2 as YFSETQ. The CDR3 is 15 amino acids. This clone was observed a single time.

The sequence derives from a woman aged 45 to 65 with COVID-19, enrolled during active disease. The sample was peripheral blood. The chain is built from TRBV5-1 and TRBJ2-3; no firm D call. The CDR3 reads CASSFLSPGTDTQYF. In DNA form, the CDR3 reads TGCGCCAGCAGCTTCCTCTCCCCGGGCACAGATACGCAGTATTTT. Filled out from reference TRBV5-1 and TRBJ2-3, the complete variable domain reads KAGVTQTPRYLIKTRGQQVTLSCSPISGHRSVSWYQQTPGQGLQFLFEYFSETQRNKGNFPGRFSGRQFSNSRSEMNVSTLELGDSALYLCASSFLSPGTDTQYFGPGTRLTVL.